The following is a T cell receptor beta chain sequence with its context. The target antigen is unknown. The data stem from a study of blood T cells in healthy people across ages. Study conclusions and caveats: Unsorted PBMCs blocked a conclusive comparison of naive and antigen-experienced cells.

Together with a sample-barcoded 5' primer, a J-beta primer mix was included in a second PCR lasting roughly 6 to 12 cycles. Using its own MiXCR run on the 5' RACE reads, TCRdb lists one record per CDR3 protein. The data show about a million distinct CDR3 sequences, with more than 30% seen just once and around 12% held by the top ten. The germline gives CDR1 SGHTA, CDR2 FQGNSA. The CDR3 loop spans 16 amino acids. Trimming took off 5 bases at V and 2 bases at J, with 17 bases between the two ends. The sequence derives from a man younger than 35 in good health. Sequenced: blood. J is TRBJ2-3 and V is TRBV7-2; the D is unclear. CDR3 protein: CASSPRVSSHTDTQYF. The CDR3 nucleotides read TGTGCCAGCAGCCCTAGAGTCAGCTCCCACACAGATACGCAGTATTTT.